A selection of T cell receptor beta chains follows, all from one sample in a study of neurological immune-mediated disorders. In TCRdb, the 5' RACE reads were re-called with MiXCR into one record per CDR3 protein. This repertoire shows about 65,000 distinct CDR3 sequences, 4.1% found once; its top ten account for more than 2.5%. Sample: PBMCs. The receptor set was obtained from a man aged 50-60 years with multiple sclerosis. Each CDR3 is given with its conserved first and last residue. D genes are given only for firm matches. The listing skips clone size in some rows; elsewhere it reads once, few, many or a size class.

CASSLALGAQETQYF TGTGCCAGCAGCTTGGCCTTGGGCGCCCAAGAGACCCAGTACTTC TRBJ2-5 - 15 TRBV5-6 many
CASRSGGDYNEQFF TGCGCCAGCAGGAGCGGGGGGGATTACAATGAGCAGTTCTTC TRBJ2-1 TRBD2 14 TRBV5-1 many
CSARGGVGRSYNEQFF TGCAGTGCTAGAGGGGGGGTCGGGAGATCCTACAATGAGCAGTTCTTC TRBJ2-1 - 16 TRBV20-1 few
CASSSDLRSPLHF TGCGCCAGCAGCTCGGACCTCAGGTCACCCCTCCACTTT TRBJ1-6 - 13 TRBV5-1 many
CSAAGTGANSPLHF TGCAGTGCTGCCGGGACAGGGGCTAATTCACCCCTCCACTTT TRBJ1-6 TRBD1 14 TRBV20-1 many
CASSLGPEGNIQYF TGTGCCAGCAGCTTGGGCCCCGAGGGAAACATTCAGTACTTC TRBJ2-4 - 14 TRBV5-5 many
CASSQDGYFTGELFF TGCGCCAGCAGCCAAGATGGGTATTTCACCGGGGAGCTGTTTTTT TRBJ2-2 - 15 TRBV4-3 many
CASRESSGGARNEQFF TGTGCCAGCAGAGAATCTAGCGGGGGGGCAAGGAATGAGCAGTTCTTC TRBJ2-1 TRBD2 16 TRBV2 many
CASMRTGTSGGETQYF TGTGCCAGCATGAGGACCGGGACTAGCGGGGGGGAGACCCAGTACTTC TRBJ2-5 TRBD2 16 TRBV2 many
CASSARVRNGALHF TGTGCCAGCAGTGCCCGGGTTAGGAACGGGGCCCTCCACTTT TRBJ1-6 - 14 TRBV2 once
CASSPRTAGVYTQYF TGCGCCAGCAGCCCCCGCACCGCTGGCGTCTATACGCAGTATTTT TRBJ2-3 - 15 TRBV5-1 -
CASSQLFQETQYF TGCGCCAGCAGCCAGCTATTCCAAGAGACCCAGTACTTC TRBJ2-5 - 13 TRBV4-1 many
CASSAGTGVNTEAFF TGTGCCAGCAGCGCAGGGACAGGGGTAAACACTGAAGCTTTCTTT TRBJ1-1 TRBD1 15 TRBV5-5 many
CASSTQGVGYTF TGTGCCAGCAGTACCCAGGGGGTAGGCTACACCTTC TRBJ1-2 TRBD1 12 TRBV27 few
CASSWETGSTEAFF TGTGCCAGCAGCTGGGAGACAGGTTCCACTGAAGCTTTCTTT TRBJ1-1 - 14 TRBV5-6 many
CASSPSGSSYEQYF TGTGCCAGCTCACCATCCGGGAGCTCCTACGAGCAGTACTTC TRBJ2-7 - 14 TRBV18 many
CSARSTKTGNTIYF TGCAGTGCTAGATCTACAAAGACTGGAAACACCATATATTTT TRBJ1-3 - 14 TRBV20-1 -
CSARRGSEKLFF TGCAGTGCTAGGCGGGGTAGTGAAAAACTGTTTTTT TRBJ1-4 - 12 TRBV20-1 -
CASSLGQGTYNEQFF TGTGCCAGCAGTTTGGGGCAGGGGACCTACAATGAGCAGTTCTTC TRBJ2-1 - 15 TRBV12-3/TRBV12-4 many
CSARASGRENSPLHF TGCAGTGCTAGAGCCTCGGGCAGGGAGAATTCACCCCTCCACTTT TRBJ1-6 - 15 TRBV20-1 many
CASSRTGGELFF TGTGCCAGCAGCCGGACAGGGGGGGAGCTGTTTTTT TRBJ2-2 TRBD1 12 TRBV5-6 many
CSAPGQGSMNTEAFF TGCAGTGCCCCGGGACAGGGATCCATGAACACTGAAGCTTTCTTT TRBJ1-1 TRBD1 15 TRBV20-1 many
CASRYDRGLQPQHF TGTGCCAGCAGATATGACAGGGGGCTTCAGCCCCAGCATTTT TRBJ1-5 TRBD1 14 TRBV28 many
CASSFRGGGNQPQHF TGTGCCAGCAGCTTCAGGGGCGGAGGTAATCAGCCCCAGCATTTT TRBJ1-5 - 15 TRBV6-5 many
CSARPDIENTIYF TGCAGTGCCCGCCCGGACATTGAAAACACCATATATTTT TRBJ1-3 - 13 TRBV20-1 few
CASPVRRETGRDHGYTF TGTGCCAGTCCCGTGCGGCGGGAGACAGGGAGAGATCATGGCTACACCTTC TRBJ1-2 TRBD1 17 TRBV5-6 few
CASAPPGQNYGYTF TGCGCCAGCGCACCCCCGGGACAGAACTATGGCTACACCTTC TRBJ1-2 TRBD1 14 TRBV4-1 -
CASSPGGPETQYF TGTGCCAGCAGCCCAGGGGGCCCCGAGACCCAGTACTTC TRBJ2-5 TRBD1 13 TRBV7-9 many
CASSSGTSGGLKFF TGCGCCAGCAGCAGCGGGACTAGCGGGGGATTGAAGTTCTTC TRBJ2-1 TRBD2 14 TRBV5-1 medium-sized
CSAASPFSTGELFF TGCAGTGCCGCATCCCCATTTTCGACCGGGGAGCTGTTTTTT TRBJ2-2 - 14 TRBV20-1 few
CASSFQEGGTDTQYF TGTGCCAGCAGCTTCCAAGAGGGGGGCACAGATACGCAGTATTTT TRBJ2-3 - 15 TRBV7-9 many
CSARRDRAVAEAFF TGCAGTGCCAGACGGGACAGGGCAGTCGCTGAAGCTTTCTTT TRBJ1-1 TRBD1 14 TRBV20-1 many
CSARRLAGGYTQYF TGCAGTGCTAGACGTCTAGCGGGGGGGTATACGCAGTATTTT TRBJ2-3 TRBD2 14 TRBV20-1 many
CASSSSGARSTGELFF TGTGCCAGCAGCTCCTCGGGAGCTCGGAGCACCGGGGAGCTGTTTTTT TRBJ2-2 - 16 TRBV5-6 many
CASSEPTGAGNTIYF TGTGCCAGCAGCGAACCAACAGGGGCGGGAAACACCATATATTTT TRBJ1-3 TRBD1 15 TRBV9 many
CASSLDGAEQYF TGCGCCAGCAGCTTGGACGGGGCCGAGCAGTACTTC TRBJ2-7 - 12 TRBV5-1 many
CASRRYRDGSYEQYF TGTGCCAGCAGAAGATATCGGGACGGATCCTACGAGCAGTACTTC TRBJ2-7 - 15 TRBV6-1 many
CASSRSGGTYNEQFF TGCGCCAGCAGCCGTAGCGGGGGGACCTACAATGAGCAGTTCTTC TRBJ2-1 TRBD2 15 TRBV5-1 few
CASSRPRAGANNEQFF TGTGCCAGCAGCCGCCCTAGGGCGGGGGCGAACAATGAGCAGTTCTTC TRBJ2-1 - 16 TRBV2 many
CASSFSNPAGELFF TGTGCCAGCAGTTTTTCTAATCCCGCCGGGGAGCTGTTTTTT TRBJ2-2 - 14 TRBV27 many
CASSRVGQGYGEQFF TGTGCCAGCAGCCGTGTGGGACAGGGATATGGTGAGCAGTTCTTC TRBJ2-1 TRBD1 15 TRBV3-1 many
CSVRDTGELFF TGCAGCGTCAGGGACACCGGGGAGCTGTTTTTT TRBJ2-2 - 11 TRBV29-1 many
CASSLGGRSPLNF TGTGCCAGCAGCTTAGGGGGGAGATCACCCCTCAACTTT TRBJ1-6 - 13 TRBV7-8 many
CASGRLGNNEQFF TGTGCCAGCGGCAGACTAGGAAACAATGAGCAGTTCTTC TRBJ2-1 - 13 TRBV7-9 -
CATSDRVSSYGYTF TGTGCCACCAGCGACCGGGTCTCTAGTTATGGCTACACCTTC TRBJ1-2 - 14 TRBV15 many
CSGGWETQYF TGCAGCGGGGGGTGGGAGACCCAGTACTTC TRBJ2-5 - 10 TRBV29-1 many
CASSGGQSYEQYF TGTGCCAGCAGCGGCGGACAGTCCTACGAGCAGTACTTC TRBJ2-7 - 13 TRBV9 many
CASSAGKGYTF TGCGCCAGCAGTGCCGGGAAAGGCTACACCTTC TRBJ1-2 - 11 TRBV5-1 many